Following are 26 T cell receptor beta chains from one sample sequenced in a study of blood T cell repertoires in COVID-19. This table comes from immunoSEQ multiplex PCR, and its TCRdb copy is limited to in-frame clones, with some not included. Here the sample spans 150,000 to 200,000 clones, about nine tenths being singletons. Sequenced input: PBMCs or T cells enriched from blood (not recorded which). Receptors were obtained from a woman younger than 35 who had recovered from COVID-19.

The gene calls are TRBV28 and TRBJ1-2; D is unclear. The length of the CDR3 is 13 residues. Trimming removed 3 bases at V and 8 bases at J, with 13 bases between. Looked up from germline, CDR1 is MDHEN and CDR2 is SYDVKM. This chain's CDR3 is CASSFLWSRGYTF. The CDR3 coding sequence is TGTGCCAGCAGTTTCTTGTGGAGTAGGGGCTACACCTTC.

The rearrangement uses TRBV7-8 and TRBJ1-1, with D hard to call. Germline V gene data show CDR1 as SGHVS and CDR2 as FQNEAQ. CDR3 length: 16 residues. V was pared by 6 bases and J by 8 bases, with 25 bases between. The CDR3 bases are TGTGCCAGCAGTCAGGACTTTTCCTCGGCACCTCGGGAAGCTTTCTTT. Translated: CASSQDFSSAPREAFF.

V and J are TRBV28 and TRBJ1-1; weak D call: TRBD1 (6 bases). The CDR3 totals 15 residues. The germline V and J ends were trimmed by 2 bases and 1 base, with 11 bases remaining between them. Germline V gives CDR1 MDHEN, CDR2 SYDVKM. In DNA, the CDR3 is TGTGCCAGCAGTTTACCCGACAGGCCGAACACTGAAGCTTTCTTT. Amino acid sequence: CASSLPDRPNTEAFF.

V usage is TRBV2 and J usage is TRBJ1-4; 7 nucleotides match TRBD1. The germline CDR1 and CDR2 sequences are SNHLY and FYNNEI. V gave up 8 bases and J gave up 5 bases; unmatched junction bases: 11. There are 15 residues in the CDR3. Here the CDR3 DNA reads TGTGCCAGCCGACCGTCCGGGACAGAGAATGAAAAACTGTTTTTT. Its translation: CASRPSGTENEKLFF.

The sample holds one count of this clone. The V gene is TRBV27, the J gene TRBJ1-6; 7 nucleotides align to TRBD1. Germline V lookup: CDR1 MNHEY, CDR2 SMNVEV (reference sequence). The CDR3 spans 16 residues. With V trimmed by 8 bases and J by 5 bases, 12 bases remained unmatched. The CDR3 bases are TGTGCCAGCCGTTGGTCCGGGACAGCCAATAATTCACCCCTCCACTTT. Protein product: CASRWSGTANNSPLHF.

This clone was detected ten times or more. The V gene is TRBV27, the J gene TRBJ1-1; tentatively, D is TRBD1 (5 bases). CDR3 length: 15 residues. V gave up 4 bases and J gave up 3 bases, with 15 bases separating them. The germline gives CDR1 MNHEY, CDR2 SMNVEV (reference sequence). CDR3 loop: CASSSGPGPYTEAFF. In nucleotides, the CDR3 is TGTGCCAGCAGTTCCGGCCCAGGGCCCTACACTGAAGCTTTCTTT.

The chain couples TRBV19 to TRBJ1-1, with a tentative D call TRBD1 (6 bases). Trimming removed 3 bases at V and 2 bases at J, with 22 bases between. CDR1 LNHDA and CDR2 SQIVND come from the germline V gene (reference sequence). The CDR3 loop spans 18 amino acids. CDR3 in amino acids: CASSIWPSVRTANTEAFF. The CDR3 region has the DNA TGTGCCAGTAGTATTTGGCCGTCTGTCAGGACAGCCAACACTGAAGCTTTCTTT.

The chain couples TRBV15 to TRBJ2-7; D may be TRBD2 (6 bases). The CDR3 runs 13 residues. Germline CDR1 LNHNV, CDR2 YYDKDF (reference sequence). V was shortened by 3 bases and J by 3 bases, with 9 bases between the two germline ends. The CDR3 DNA reads TGTGCCACCAGCAGTCCCGGGGGCTACGAGCAGTACTTC. It codes for CATSSPGGYEQYF.

This clone has only one observation. J is TRBJ2-7 and V is TRBV15; 8 positions match TRBD2. V was clipped by 1 base and J by 1 base; unmatched bases: 15. The germline gives CDR1 LNHNV, CDR2 YYDKDF (reference sequence). The CDR3 spans 19 residues. Written as DNA, the CDR3 is TGTGCCACCAGCAGAGCTAGCCATCGAAGACTAGCGTCGTCCTACGAGCAGTACTTC. This encodes CATSRASHRRLASSYEQYF.

This sequence joins TRBV9 and TRBJ1-6; TRBD1 matches 7 bases. Germline CDR1 is SGDLS and CDR2 is YYNGEE. J was trimmed by 4 bases and V by 4 bases; bases with no gene match: 5. CDR3 length equals 15 residues. CDR3: CASSPGTAYNSPLHF. In nucleotides, the CDR3 is TGTGCCAGCAGCCCCGGGACAGCATATAATTCACCCCTCCACTTT.

The CDR3 is CASSVGLVGGDEQYF. DNA of the CDR3: TGTGCCAGCAGCGTAGGGTTAGTAGGAGGGGACGAGCAGTACTTC. The chain has TRBV9 and TRBJ2-7, with D possibly being TRBD2 (6 bases). V was shortened by 0 bases and J by 5 bases, with 15 bases between the two germline ends. This CDR3 is built from 15 residues. CDR1 and CDR2 (germline): SGDLS, YYNGEE.

The chain couples TRBV15 to TRBJ2-1; D might be TRBD2 (6 bases). In germline, CDR1 is LNHNV, CDR2 YYDKDF (reference sequence). V dropped 5 bases and J dropped 6 bases, with 14 bases sitting between them. CDR3 length: 14 amino acids. The CDR3 bases are TGTGCCACCAGCGTCGGTTTAGCGGCCAATGAGCAGTTCTTC. Translation gives CATSVGLAANEQFF.

This rearrangement joins TRBV4-3 to TRBJ1-3; D possibly corresponds to TRBD1 (5 bases). V gave up 1 base and J gave up 3 bases, with 10 bases separating them. Germline V lookup: CDR1 LGHNA, CDR2 YSLEER. The CDR3 length is 15 residues. The CDR3 bases are TGCGCCAGCAGCCAAGGTTGGGACTTTGGAAACACCATATATTTT. Protein: CASSQGWDFGNTIYF.

The chain employs TRBV7-8 and TRBJ2-7; 12 nucleotides line up with TRBD2. CDR3 length equals 14 residues. Germline CDR1 reads SGHVS; CDR2 reads FQNEAQ. Trimming took 2 bases from V and 6 from J; bases not matched to a gene: 2. The CDR3 coding sequence is TGTGCCAGCAGCTTACTAGCGGGAGGGGGCGAGCAGTACTTC. Translation gives CASSLLAGGGEQYF.

This rearrangement joins TRBV28 to TRBJ2-7; the D gene is possibly TRBD2 (6 bases). The germline CDR1 and CDR2 sequences are MDHEN and SYDVKM. V lost 5 bases and J 5 bases, leaving 16 bases between the germline ends. There are 14 residues in the CDR3. The CDR3 DNA is TGTGCCAGCAGTGGATCGACCGGACTAAACGAGCAGTACTTC. Encoded protein: CASSGSTGLNEQYF.

The V gene is TRBV29-1, the J gene TRBJ2-7; TRBD2 is a possible D gene (6 bases). With 3 bases removed from V and 0 bases from J, the gap between germline ends came to 24 bases. The CDR3 spans 18 residues. Germline CDR1 and CDR2: SQVTM and ANQGSEA. In nucleotides, the CDR3 is TGCAGCGTTGAGGCTTGGTCGAGCGGAGGGGCCCCCTCCTACGAGCAGTACTTC. Amino acid sequence: CSVEAWSSGGAPSYEQYF.

The chain employs TRBV28 and TRBJ2-4; 7 nucleotides align to TRBD2. The CDR3 is 16 amino acids. Per germline, CDR1 MDHEN and CDR2 SYDVKM. Trimming at V came to 5 bases and at J to 4 bases, leaving 11 bases not matched to a gene. The CDR3 is CASSTLAGAEKNIQYF. The CDR3 nucleotides read TGTGCCAGCAGTACTCTCGCGGGAGCTGAGAAAAACATTCAGTACTTC.

This clone has just a few counts. The chain is built from TRBV1 and TRBJ2-1; the DNA was not used to check the table's D call, TRBD2. TRBV1 is classified as a pseudogene. The CDR3 sequence is 20 residues long. The CDR3, as DNA: TGCACCAGCAGCCAAGACCCCCACCCTAGCGGGAGGGTATTAGGGAATGAGCAGTTCTTC. Encoded protein: CTSSQDPHPSGRVLGNEQFF.

This chain connects TRBV5-6 to TRBJ2-7; 11 bases agree with TRBD2. J was trimmed by 1 base and V by 4 bases; bases with no gene match: 4. CDR3 length equals 15 residues. Germline lookup yields CDR1 SGHDT and CDR2 YYEEEE. The CDR3 coding sequence is TGTGCCAGCAGCCCGGCTAGCGGGAGGTCCTACGAGCAGTACTTC. This gives the protein CASSPASGRSYEQYF.

The genes are TRBV10-3 and TRBJ2-4; a possible D gene is TRBD2 (6 bases). V dropped 2 bases and J dropped 4 bases, with 12 bases sitting between them. The germline V gene encodes CDR1 ENHRY and CDR2 SYGVKD. This CDR3 comprises 15 residues. The DNA for the CDR3 is TGTGCCATCAGTGAGGGCGGGACCGCTAAAAACATTCAGTACTTC. It translates to CAISEGGTAKNIQYF.

The chain joins TRBV7-8 to TRBJ2-7, with TRBD1 matching 7 bases. Germline CDR1 SGHVS, CDR2 FQNEAQ. Trimming at V came to 6 bases and at J to 1 base, leaving 6 bases not matched to a gene. The CDR3 loop spans 14 amino acids. CDR3 protein: CASSSPGQSYEQYF. CDR3 DNA: TGTGCCAGCAGTTCGCCGGGACAGTCCTACGAGCAGTACTTC.

The chain carries TRBV5-4 and TRBJ2-2, with a possible D match to TRBD2 (5 bases). The germline gives CDR1 SGHNT, CDR2 YYREEE (reference sequence). The CDR3 has 19 amino acids. Trimming removed 2 bases at V and 0 bases at J, with 20 bases between. The chain's CDR3 is CASSFTLYRSGSNTGELFF. The CDR3, as DNA: TGTGCCAGCAGCTTTACCTTATATCGGTCGGGGTCGAACACCGGGGAGCTGTTTTTT.

This chain links TRBV11-2 with TRBJ2-3; TRBD2 matches 12 bases. The CDR3 covers 15 residues. V gave up 1 base and J gave up 10 bases; unmatched junction bases: 6. The germline CDR1 and CDR2 sequences are SGHAT and FQNNGV. CDR3 sequence: CASSLATSGSNPQYF. The CDR3 region has the DNA TGTGCCAGCAGCTTAGCGACTAGCGGGAGTAATCCGCAGTATTTT.

This clone was counted between two and nine times. The CDR3 sequence is CASSLGYGGRYRGELFF. The DNA of the CDR3 is TGTGCCAGCAGCTTGGGGTATGGCGGGAGATATCGCGGGGAGCTGTTTTTT. This chain connects TRBV7-2 to TRBJ2-2; TRBD2 matches at 7 bases. Looked up from germline, CDR1 is SGHTA and CDR2 is FQGNSA. V shed 3 bases and J 7 bases; nucleotides not matched to a gene: 14. This CDR3 is 17 amino acids long.

CDR3 bases: TGTGCCATCAGTGGGAGGGGGAGGGGAAGTGATGAGCAGTTCTTC. This codes for CAISGRGRGSDEQFF. This chain joins TRBV10-3 and TRBJ2-1, with D possibly matching TRBD2 (7 bases). The germline V gene encodes CDR1 ENHRY and CDR2 SYGVKD. The CDR3 loop spans 15 amino acids. Trimming stripped 4 bases from V and 8 bases from J, with 18 bases between.

V is TRBV18 and J is TRBJ1-5; 10 bases fit TRBD1. With V trimmed by 2 bases and J by 8 bases, 6 bases remained unmatched. Germline CDR1 reads KGHSH; CDR2 reads LQKENI. There are 15 residues in the CDR3. Written as DNA, the CDR3 is TGTGCCAGCTCACCAACGGGACAGGGGAATGAGCCCCAGCATTTT. It translates to CASSPTGQGNEPQHF.